One sample yielded the 15 T cell receptor beta chains listed below, sequenced in a study of CD8+CD57+ T cells in acquired aplastic anemia. Patients chosen for sequencing had CD8+CD57+ cells that had expanded, as shown by flow cytometry. TCR beta VDJ and CDR3 profiles were obtained from a genomic DNA template. TCRdb itself ran the reads through MiXCR, one entry per CDR3 protein. The sample includes around 180,000 distinct CDR3 sequences, around 50% of them seen just once. Sequencing was performed on sorted CD4+, CD8+, or CD8+CD57+ T cells (not recorded which) from PBMCs. The receptors were sampled from a human donor with aplastic anemia.

The chain recombines TRBV29-1 with TRBJ2-7; 8 bases are shared with TRBD1. The CDR3 covers 14 residues. CDR1 is SQVTM, CDR2 ANQGSEA, per germline. The ends lost 6 bases at V and 2 bases at J; junction bases unmatched: 9. The CDR3 spells CSVVPGTGPYEQYF. The CDR3 nucleotides read TGCAGCGTGGTACCCGGGACAGGCCCCTACGAGCAGTACTTC.

The chain employs TRBV4-1 and TRBJ1-3, with a possible D match to TRBD1 (6 bases). Germline V gene data show CDR1 as MGHRA and CDR2 as YSYEKL. CDR3 length: 18 amino acids. The V and J ends lost 0 bases and 1 base respectively, with 16 bases between them. The CDR3 DNA reads TGCGCCAGCAGCCAAGATGCCCTGTCCGGGACATCTGGAAACACCATATATTTT. This sequence encodes CASSQDALSGTSGNTIYF.

The chain combines TRBV19 with TRBJ1-2; D gene unclear. From germline, CDR1 is LNHDA and CDR2 SQIVND (reference sequence). The CDR3 sequence is 11 residues long. V was shortened by 7 bases and J by 10 bases, with 13 bases between the two germline ends. The CDR3 nucleotides are TGTGCCAGTACTGGCTATTACGTCTACACCTTC. As protein: CASTGYYVYTF.

The rearrangement uses TRBV19 and TRBJ2-7; D unclear. Trimming shortened V by 5 bases and J by 3 bases, and 8 bases separated the two germline ends. There are 12 residues in the CDR3. Germline values: CDR1 LNHDA, CDR2 SQIVND (reference sequence). Here the CDR3 DNA reads TGTGCCAGTAGTCGCAGTTACTACGAGCAGTACTTC. It specifies CASSRSYYEQYF.

The chain joins TRBV20-1 to TRBJ2-5, with 9 nucleotides matching TRBD1. The germline V gene encodes CDR1 DFQATT and CDR2 SNEGSKA (reference sequence). V lost 6 bases and J lost 2; bases outside the gene matches: 10. This CDR3 has 15 amino acids. The CDR3 nucleotides are TGCAGTGCCCACGACAGGGGGGGTGCGCAAGAGACCCAGTACTTC. Translating it yields CSAHDRGGAQETQYF.

Only a few counts were recorded for this clonotype. This chain uses TRBV4-1 with TRBJ1-1, with a possible D match to TRBD1 (5 bases). This CDR3 is 16 amino acids long. Trimming stripped 2 bases from V and 0 bases from J, with 13 bases between. The V gene's germline CDR1 is MGHRA and CDR2 YSYEKL. As DNA, the CDR3 is TGCGCCAGCAGCCAAACGGTCCAGGGTTTGAACACTGAAGCTTTCTTT. Protein product: CASSQTVQGLNTEAFF.

This chain links TRBV29-1 with TRBJ2-5; D may be TRBD2 (5 bases). CDR1 and CDR2 (germline): SQVTM, ANQGSEA. The CDR3 covers 11 residues. The CDR3 coding sequence is TGCAGTTACGGGGTTCAAGAGACCCAGTACTTC. The encoded protein is CSYGVQETQYF.

This clonotype was seen ten or more times. V usage is TRBV2 and J usage is TRBJ1-2; no firm D call. Germline V lookup: CDR1 SNHLY, CDR2 FYNNEI. The CDR3 runs to 13 residues. The V and J ends lost 3 bases and 4 bases respectively, with 9 bases between them. CDR3 loop: CASSERQIYGYTF. The CDR3 DNA is TGTGCCAGCAGTGAGAGACAAATCTATGGCTACACCTTC.

With respect to this clonotype: The junction and the germline gene differ at one end; a read error may be behind it. This rearrangement joins TRBV10-3 to TRBJ2-5; D is possibly TRBD1 (6 bases). CDR1 is ENHRY, CDR2 SYGVKD, per germline. The CDR3 spans 14 residues. As DNA, the CDR3 is TGTGCCAGCAGTTCGAGGGGGATCTCGGAGACCCAGTACTTC. As protein: CASSSRGISETQYF.

V and J are TRBV25-1 and TRBJ2-2, with a tentative D call TRBD2 (7 bases). V was shortened by 1 base and J by 3 bases, with 12 bases between the two germline ends. CDR1 and CDR2 from the germline V gene are MGHDK and SYGVNS. This CDR3 comprises 16 residues. The CDR3 loop reads CASSEWGGADTGELFF. CDR3 in DNA: TGTGCCAGCAGTGAATGGGGGGGGGCAGACACCGGGGAGCTGTTTTTT.

V and J are TRBV15 and TRBJ2-2; possible D gene TRBD1, 6 bases. The V end was cut by 1 base, the J end by 1 base, with 7 bases between. The CDR3 spans 15 residues. Germline CDR1 is LNHNV and CDR2 is YYDKDF (reference sequence). CDR3 nucleotides: TGTGCCACCAGCAGAGGGGGACAGAACACCGGGGAGCTGTTTTTT. Its protein product is CATSRGGQNTGELFF.

This chain joins TRBV29-1 and TRBJ2-7; D is possibly TRBD2 (7 bases). This CDR3 is 14 amino acids long. Deletions cut 3 bases from V and 5 bases from J, with 17 bases between. Germline CDR1 SQVTM, CDR2 ANQGSEA. The CDR3 reads CSVDGEGVSNEQYF. The DNA of the CDR3 is TGCAGCGTTGATGGGGAGGGGGTGTCGAACGAGCAGTACTTC.

In its sample, this clonotype was seen a few times. V and J are TRBV14 and TRBJ1-6; D is uncertain. Trimming pared 0 bases from V and 9 bases from J, leaving 6 bases between. Germline loops: CDR1 SGHDN, CDR2 FVKESK. The CDR3 runs 13 residues. The CDR3 loop reads CASSQDDVSPLHF. The CDR3 DNA follows: TGTGCCAGCAGCCAAGATGACGTTTCACCCCTCCACTTT.

There are many counts of this clonotype. CDR3 nucleotide sequence: TGCGCCAGCAGCCAAGGTTCCAACAGTAACACTGAAGCTTTCTTT. Its translation: CASSQGSNSNTEAFF. This chain uses TRBV4-1 with TRBJ1-1; unclear D gene. The CDR3 is 15 amino acids. The germline gives CDR1 MGHRA, CDR2 YSYEKL. V lost 1 base, J lost 2 bases, and 11 bases lay in between.

The chain employs TRBV19 and TRBJ1-1; D remains ambiguous. The CDR3 contains 17 residues. The germline CDR1 and CDR2 sequences are LNHDA and SQIVND (reference sequence). The ends were cut back, 3 bases at V and 1 base at J, with 18 bases in the middle. The CDR3 DNA is TGTGCCAGTAGTATCATTGGCAGCTTTGGATCGAACACTGAAGCTTTCTTT. Translating it yields CASSIIGSFGSNTEAFF. Full variable domain (remainder filled in from reference TRBV19 and TRBJ1-1): DGGITQSPKYLFRKEGQNVTLSCEQNLNHDAMYWYRQDPGQGLRLIYYSQIVNDFQKGDIAEGYSVSREKKESFPLTVTSAQKNPTAFYLCASSIIGSFGSNTEAFFGQGTRLTVV.